Listed here is a single TCR beta chain. This clone's antigen is unknown. Within one base of it there is no much larger clone, and no base qualities were kept. This sample was taken from a study of blood T cell repertoires in COVID-19 (TCRdb year 2020). Notes on the research overall: Samples covering the acute and convalescent phases of COVID-19 were provided by collaborators in the United States, Italy and Spain. The sample metadata nearly always contained a de-identified subject ID, COVID-19 status, age in years and sex. The material from the prospective study consisted of cDNA or gDNA derived from T cells, B-cell-depleted T cells, or PBMCs. The repertoires were made available in a free public database intended to serve as a resource for research on the immune response to SARS-CoV-2. The samples were drawn from two sources: the first 160 participants of the ongoing ImmuneRACE study, and fewer than 1,500 subjects contributed by 6 global collaborators. Subjects who had been exposed to COVID-19, were actively infected with it, or had recovered from it provided the deeply sampled blood TCRbeta repertoires that made up the dataset. Where HLA class I and class II types were available, the types were taken from metadata supplied by the sample provider, not from assay-based typing. The full study reports these points: The quantity of clinical and demographic metadata differed by source and by participant and was supplied without curation.

Participants in the prospective study were enrolled through a virtual design, were aged 18 to 89 years, and lived in roughly 25 United States geographic areas. In the prospective study, cohorts were assigned on the basis of participant-reported clinical history obtained from a screening survey and a study questionnaire. For ImmuneRACE Cohort 3, a participant was defined as recovered based on two consecutive negative NP/OP PCR tests, clearance by a healthcare professional, or resolution of symptoms. Mobile phlebotomists in the prospective study collected whole blood, serum and a nasopharyngeal or oropharyngeal swab from every participant. Prospective study participants could optionally give additional blood draws and questionnaires over a roughly 2-month period. Before DNA extraction, blood samples from the prospective study were shipped at room temperature or frozen. Measured from the cysteine to the phenylalanine, the CDR3 is 14 residues long. The CDR3 DNA has 42 bases and is translated from base 1. From the germline V gene, CDR1 is SNHLY and CDR2 is FYNNEI. Compared with germline, V lacks 7 bases and J lacks 8 bases; bases without a gene match: 6.

The immunoSEQ Assay, a bias-controlled multiplex PCR, was used to amplify TCRbeta CDR3 regions from genomic DNA. The source study handled its data this way. The number of nucleated cells in each sample was estimated from the amplification of reference gene primers within the assay. Sequence reads were collapsed and filtered to measure the absolute abundance of every unique TCRbeta CDR3 rearrangement. For each sample, productive Simpson clonality was calculated as the square root of Simpson's diversity index across productive rearrangements. The clones in this table, taken by TCRdb from immuneACCESS, are in-frame only. Not every clone is retained; where verified, under half of the shortfall comes from an unresolved V gene, and the cause of the rest is unknown. D and trimming were read from the DNA, whereas the V and J calls and clone size are those reported in that table. The sample includes about 280,000 clones, with 87% observed a single time. About 5.5% of the sample is taken by the ten largest.

This TCR was recovered from a woman aged 40 to 55 who had recovered from COVID-19. The sequence links TRBV2 to TRBJ1-4, with 11 junctional bases fitting TRBD1. Sequencing used PBMCs or T cells enriched from blood (not recorded which). At the DNA level, the sequence is TGTGCCAGCACTGGACAGGGGGCTGCCGAAAAACTGTTTTTT. This gives the protein CASTGQGAAEKLFF.